This T cell receptor beta chain was captured in a study of regulatory T cells in long-lasting Graves disease. This clonotype was seen a few times. Construction of the TCR beta libraries employed iRepertoire HTBI primers in conjunction with Arm-PCR of CDR3 regions. One entry per CDR3 protein results from TCRdb running MiXCR on the multiplex PCR reads. The sample yields 440,000 or so distinct CDR3 sequences, more than 12% seen once. Regarding time point: newly diagnosed GD, antithyroid drugs for less than 3 months. The TCR library was made from RNA extracted from PBMCs. Patients met American Thyroid Association criteria for Graves' disease. The V end lost 10 bases, the J end lost 2 bases, and 17 bases lay between the germline ends. CDR3 length equals 15 residues. In germline, CDR1 is LNHDA, CDR2 SQIVND (reference sequence). This same sample was also taken into another study, of T cells in Graves' hyperthyroidism and ophthalmopathy.

The TCR was taken from a woman in her 30s with Graves disease. Material: peripheral blood mononuclear cells (PBMCs), obtained at new diagnosis, from a patient treated with antithyroid drugs. The rearrangement uses TRBV19 and TRBJ2-2; D is unclear. In DNA form, the CDR3 reads TGTGCCACCAGTATTACCTATAAAAACACCGGGGAGCTGTTTTTT. It yields the protein CATSITYKNTGELFF.